The following is a T cell receptor (beta chain) sequence with its context. What antigen it recognizes has not been identified. Base quality data are lacking; no much larger clone is found one base away. The data were obtained in a study of PD-L1 blockade in urothelial cancer (dated by TCRdb to between 2016 and 2019). In the study overall: Every patient began therapy around 2014 and was given atezolizumab 1,200 mg intravenously every 3 weeks. About 85% of the 29 patients were identified as males with urothelial cancer of bladder origin, and a prior smoking history was reported by 18 of 29 patients. Patients had an ECOG performance status of 0 or 1 and had received between 0 and 3 prior chemotherapy regimens. Blood samples were analyzed at two time points: 3 weeks after treatment start (second dose) and 6 weeks after treatment start. Blood samples gave a median of about 140,000 T cells and 83,000 or so unique TCRs, with a median clonality of roughly 0.08. The study was an exploratory multi-omic analysis of somatic, immune and clinical correlates of response to PD-L1 blockade with atezolizumab in urothelial cancer. Pretreatment tumor samples, along with matched peripheral blood collected serially before and after atezolizumab treatment, underwent TCR sequencing. Progression-free survival longer than 6 months counted as durable clinical benefit, and TCR features were additionally tested against both progression-free and overall survival. In the same patients who had TCR sequencing, pretreatment tumors also underwent whole exome sequencing and RNA sequencing. Durable clinical benefit was achieved by nine patients and was not achieved by 20 patients. Twenty-nine patients had pretreatment blood TCR-seq, approximately 24 had at least one posttreatment blood collection, and approximately 24 had tumor TCR-seq.

The cohort included roughly 29 patients with locally advanced or metastatic urothelial carcinoma who were treated at Memorial Sloan Kettering on a trial protocol. Peripheral blood mononuclear cells were collected pretreatment and during treatment, with between 1 and 8 total time points obtained per patient. The Qiagen DNeasy Blood extraction kit was used to purify genomic DNA from total PBMCs and tumor samples. PBMCs were collected pretreatment and during treatment, and were isolated and stored as previously described. Each PCR received spiked-in synthetic TCR analog templates so that absolute template abundance could be estimated from read counts. The immunoSEQ assay was used to amplify TCRbeta CDR3 regions from genomic DNA with bias-controlled V and J gene primers. Rearranged TCRbeta segments were sequenced at approximately 20X coverage. Per the authors' processing: Sequencing errors were corrected by clustering, and CDR3s were annotated against IMGT so that V, D and J genes could be assigned. Downstream analyses used only productive TCRbeta rearrangements and left out out-of-frame or stop-codon sequences. Clonality was computed as one minus Shannon entropy normalized by the log of the number of unique productive sequences. Fisher's exact test with Benjamini-Hochberg correction, using a cutoff of adjusted p below 0.01, was how clones that differed between time points or between blood and tumor were identified. What TCRdb holds here is the immuneACCESS table cut down to in-frame rearrangements. Part of the clones is not present; checked against another copy, under half of the missing clones reflect an unresolved V gene, and the others are unexplained. V and J calls and clone size are copied from that table; D and trimming were computed from the DNA. The sample includes about 72,000 clones, with roughly 84% observed a single time. The leading ten clones occupy 4.7% of the sample.

The study at large found these results: At 3 weeks after the start of treatment, tumor-associated TCR clones in peripheral blood had expanded more in patients with durable benefit (n of about 20, p = 0.022). Because the sample size was small (n of about 27) and many of the analyses were exploratory, the results are meant to be hypothesis-generating. Improved progression-free and overall survival was found to be associated with pretreatment peripheral blood TCR clonality below the median.

The V end loses 5 bases and the J end loses 2 bases, and a stretch of 11 bases separates them. The germline V gene (reference sequence) supplies CDR1 WNHNN and CDR2 SYGVQD. Inclusive of the bounding cysteine and phenylalanine, the CDR3 is 14 residues long. The entry retains the CDR3 DNA only, 42 bases that are in frame from base 1. The V and J segments used are TRBV10-1 and TRBJ2-3; TRBD1 is a weak D gene call, 5 bases matching. The specimen comprised PBMCs, sampled around atezolizumab (anti-PD-L1) treatment. This clonotype originated in a man between 65 and 85 years old with urothelial cancer. The CDR3 region reads CASSSGLLTDTQYF. In nucleotide form, the sequence is TGCGCCAGCAGTTCAGGGCTACTCACAGATACGCAGTATTTT.